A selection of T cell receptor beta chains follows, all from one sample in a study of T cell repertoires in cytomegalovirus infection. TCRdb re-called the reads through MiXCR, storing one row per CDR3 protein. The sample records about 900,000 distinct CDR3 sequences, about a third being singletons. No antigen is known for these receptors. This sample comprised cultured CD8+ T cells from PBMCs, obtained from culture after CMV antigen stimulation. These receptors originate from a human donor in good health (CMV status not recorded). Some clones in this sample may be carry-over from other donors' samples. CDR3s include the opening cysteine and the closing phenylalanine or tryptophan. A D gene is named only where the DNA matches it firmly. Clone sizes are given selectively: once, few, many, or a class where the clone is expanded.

TGCAGTGCTATTGGACTAGCGGGGACAGATACGCAGTATTTT	CSAIGLAGTDTQYF	TRBD2	few	TRBV20-1	TRBJ2-3
TGCGCCAGCAGCCAAGATGCGGGGGACCCCCAAGAGACCCAGTACTTC	CASSQDAGDPQETQYF	TRBD2	few	TRBV4-1	TRBJ2-5
TGTGCCAGCAGCTTGGAGGGGACAGGCGAGGATGAGCAGTTCTTC	CASSLEGTGEDEQFF	TRBD1	.	TRBV5-6	TRBJ2-1
TGCAGTGCGCTTAACCGGGACACCTTTACTAGAACGAACACCGGGGAGCTGTTTTTT	CSALNRDTFTRTNTGELFF	.	once	TRBV20-1	TRBJ2-2
TGTGCCAGCAGTGAAGTCGGCGGCGCCGGGGAGCTGTTTTTT	CASSEVGGAGELFF	.	few	TRBV6-4	TRBJ2-2
TGCGCCAGCAGCCAAGACATAGATACGCAGTATTTT	CASSQDIDTQYF	.	.	TRBV4-3	TRBJ2-3
TGTGCCACCAGTGCGGGGGGCTTGGCGGAGCAGTTCTTC	CATSAGGLAEQFF	.	.	TRBV24-1	TRBJ2-1
TGTGCCACCAGTGATTTGCAGGTAGCGGGGGGCGCAGAGACCCAGTACTTC	CATSDLQVAGGAETQYF	TRBD2	.	TRBV24-1	TRBJ2-5
TGTGCCACTGGGAGGGGGACAGGTCGGTACAATGAGCAGTTCTTC	CATGRGTGRYNEQFF	.	few	TRBV19	TRBJ2-1
TGCGCCAGCAGCCACGCTCTTGGGGACAGCCCATTCGCAACCTACAATGAGCAGTTCTTC	CASSHALGDSPFATYNEQFF	TRBD1	.	TRBV4-1	TRBJ2-1
TGTGCCACAAGCCAGGGGAGATTCGGCAATCAGCCCCAGCATTTT	CATSQGRFGNQPQHF	.	.	TRBV6-1	TRBJ1-5
TGTGTCAGCACCACAGGGGGGGTGAACACTGAAGCTTTCTTT	CVSTTGGVNTEAFF	TRBD1	.	TRBV7-6	TRBJ1-1
TGTGCCAGCAGGTACGACAGCGACATACAAGAGCCCCAGTACTTC	CASRYDSDIQEPQYF	.	.	TRBV11-2	TRBJ2-5
TGTGCCAGCAGCTTAATTCACCGGGACAGCTATGGCTACACCTTC	CASSLIHRDSYGYTF	TRBD1	many	TRBV7-2	TRBJ1-2
TGTGCCAGCAGCTCCCACCTACTAGCGGGGGTCCCCTCCCGCACAGATACGCAGTATTTT	CASSSHLLAGVPSRTDTQYF	TRBD2	few	TRBV7-3	TRBJ2-3
TGTGCCAGCAGCCCCAGGGCCTACAATGAGCAGTTCTTC	CASSPRAYNEQFF	.	few	TRBV27	TRBJ2-1
TGTGCCAGCAGCTTTAGCGGGGCCGGAAATGAGCAGTTCTTC	CASSFSGAGNEQFF	TRBD2	few	TRBV5-4	TRBJ2-1
TGTGCCAGCAGAAGAGGACGACAGACCACGCAGTATTTT	CASRRGRQTTQYF	.	.	TRBV2	TRBJ2-3
TGTGCCAGTAAAGACAGGGGGAATTCACCCCTCCACTTT	CASKDRGNSPLHF	TRBD1	.	TRBV19	TRBJ1-6
TGTGTCAGCAGCTTAGCGGAATCGGTTGAAAAACTGTTTTTT	CVSSLAESVEKLFF	.	.	TRBV7-4	TRBJ1-4
TGTGCCAGCAGTGGGGTCGATGGGGGCACTGAAGCTTTCTTT	CASSGVDGGTEAFF	.	.	TRBV13	TRBJ1-1
TGTGCCAGCGAATTGGACAGGAGCTCCTACGAGCAGTACTTC	CASELDRSSYEQYF	TRBD1	.	TRBV6-1	TRBJ2-7
TGTGCCAGCAGCTTCGATAAAGGGGATGAGCAGTTCTTC	CASSFDKGDEQFF	.	.	TRBV7-3	TRBJ2-1
TGTGCCAGCAGCCCGATACCTTATGGGGGCTCTAGCTCTGGGGCCAACGTCCTGACTTTC	CASSPIPYGGSSSGANVLTF	.	.	TRBV11-2	TRBJ2-6
TGTGCCAGCAGCCCTATTGGGCCCACCGGGGAGCTGTTTTTT	CASSPIGPTGELFF	.	.	TRBV7-2	TRBJ2-2
TGTGTCAGCAGCTGGACAGGAGGTTCTAGCACAGATACGCAGTATTTT	CVSSWTGGSSTDTQYF	TRBD1	.	TRBV7-3	TRBJ2-3
TGCAGTGCTAGAGACAGGGGGGGCGATATGAACACTGAAGCTTTCTTT	CSARDRGGDMNTEAFF	TRBD1	.	TRBV20-1	TRBJ1-1
TGTGCCAGCAGCGGTAGGGACAGTTCCTACGAGCAGTACTTC	CASSGRDSSYEQYF	TRBD1	many	TRBV7-6	TRBJ2-7
TGTGCCAGCAGCTTGTGGCAGGGGGCGATTACTGAAGCTTTCTTT	CASSLWQGAITEAFF	TRBD1	few	TRBV5-4	TRBJ1-1
TGCGCCAGCGAGGGGACAGGGGGCGGTGAGCAGTTCTTC	CASEGTGGGEQFF	TRBD1	few	TRBV4-1	TRBJ2-1
TGTGCCAGCAGCTTAGAGCCTAGTAGACAGACCTCCTACAATGAGCAGTTCTTC	CASSLEPSRQTSYNEQFF	.	few	TRBV7-9	TRBJ2-1
TGTGCCAGCAAAAGCTATGTCTTGGACACTGAAGCTTTCTTT	CASKSYVLDTEAFF	.	many	TRBV25-1	TRBJ1-1
TGTGCCAGCAGCTTATGGAGGTTACAGGGTTACACTGAAGCTTTCTTT	CASSLWRLQGYTEAFF	.	.	TRBV11-2	TRBJ1-1
TGTGCCAGCAGCTTTCGACAGGGAGGATCGGTAGACTATGGCTACACCTTC	CASSFRQGGSVDYGYTF	TRBD1	.	TRBV5-6	TRBJ1-2
TGTGCCAGCAGCGGAGAGGCAGACTTTGAAGCTTTCTTT	CASSGEADFEAFF	.	many	TRBV7-8	TRBJ1-1
TGTGCCAGCAGTCCTCACGGACGGGCCCCTATAGGCTACACCTTC	CASSPHGRAPIGYTF	.	.	TRBV27	TRBJ1-2
TGCAGTGCTAGAGCGACAGGGCTAAGCCATAATTCACCCCTCCACTTT	CSARATGLSHNSPLHF	TRBD1	few	TRBV20-1	TRBJ1-6
TGTGCCATCAGTGAGATTGAGACAGAACAAGAGACCCAGTACTTC	CAISEIETEQETQYF	.	.	TRBV10-3	TRBJ2-5
TGTGCCAACAGCTTAGAGCGGGGGGGGCCAACCGGGGAGCTGTTTTTT	CANSLERGGPTGELFF	TRBD2	.	TRBV11-2	TRBJ2-2
TGTGCCAGCAGCCAAGATCCGGGGCACCAAGAGACCCAGTACTTC	CASSQDPGHQETQYF	.	.	TRBV3-1	TRBJ2-5
TGTGCCAGCAGTGTTCTAGCGGGGGGAAGTTTAGGCTACGAGCAGTACTTC	CASSVLAGGSLGYEQYF	TRBD2	.	TRBV6-1	TRBJ2-7
TGTGCTAGCAGCGTAGTATCGGACTCAAGGGAGACCCAGTACTTC	CASSVVSDSRETQYF	.	.	TRBV7-6	TRBJ2-5
TGTGCCAGCAGCGCCTGGTTAACCGGGGAGCTGTTTTTT	CASSAWLTGELFF	.	many	TRBV7-2	TRBJ2-2
TGTGCCAGCACTACATCCCAGCGGACTAGCGGGGGGGCTAACACCGGGGAGCTGTTTTTT	CASTTSQRTSGGANTGELFF	TRBD2	.	TRBV7-6	TRBJ2-2
TGTGCCAGCCTGGCCCAGACCCAGCATTTT	CASLAQTQHF	.	.	TRBV28	TRBJ1-5
TGCGCCAGCAGCCAAGATCCCCTCGAGCAGCCCCAGCATTTT	CASSQDPLEQPQHF	.	.	TRBV4-1	TRBJ1-5
TGTGCCAGCACCAAACACGGACGAAACAATCAGCCCCAGCATTTT	CASTKHGRNNQPQHF	.	few	TRBV12-3/TRBV12-4	TRBJ1-5
TGTGCCAGCAGTATGACTAGCGGGGGCCCCCCTCGGGATGAGCAGTTCTTC	CASSMTSGGPPRDEQFF	TRBD2	.	TRBV27	TRBJ2-1
TGTGCCAGCAGCTTGGCGCGGGACAAAGGCAATGAGCAGTTCTTC	CASSLARDKGNEQFF	.	few	TRBV5-3	TRBJ2-1
TGTGCCAGCAGCGGTTGGACTAGCGGGGGGAACGAGCAGTACTTC	CASSGWTSGGNEQYF	TRBD2	few	TRBV5-6	TRBJ2-7
TGTGCCAGCAGCTATGGCGGGCAGAAGCAGTTCTTC	CASSYGGQKQFF	.	few	TRBV7-2	TRBJ2-1
TGTGCCAGCAAACCGGGACAGGGGCTTGGAAACACCATATATTTT	CASKPGQGLGNTIYF	TRBD1	few	TRBV6-5	TRBJ1-3
TGTGCCAGCAGCTTGGACGACAGGAACACTGAAGCTTTCTTT	CASSLDDRNTEAFF	.	.	TRBV5-5	TRBJ1-1